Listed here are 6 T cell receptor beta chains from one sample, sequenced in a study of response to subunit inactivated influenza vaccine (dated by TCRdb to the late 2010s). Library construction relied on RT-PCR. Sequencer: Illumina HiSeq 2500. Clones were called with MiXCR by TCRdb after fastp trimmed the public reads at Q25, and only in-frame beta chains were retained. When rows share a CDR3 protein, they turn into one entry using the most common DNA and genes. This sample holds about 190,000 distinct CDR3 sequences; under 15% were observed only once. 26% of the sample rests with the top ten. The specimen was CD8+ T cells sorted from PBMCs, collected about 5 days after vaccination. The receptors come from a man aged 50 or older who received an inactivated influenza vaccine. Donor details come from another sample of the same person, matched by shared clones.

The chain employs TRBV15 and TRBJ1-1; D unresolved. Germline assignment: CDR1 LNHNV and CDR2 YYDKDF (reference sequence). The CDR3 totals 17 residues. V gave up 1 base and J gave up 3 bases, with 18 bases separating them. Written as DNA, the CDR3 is TGTGCCACCAGCAGAGGACCGCCCCGGACGGCGTACACTGAAGCTTTCTTT. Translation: CATSRGPPRTAYTEAFF.

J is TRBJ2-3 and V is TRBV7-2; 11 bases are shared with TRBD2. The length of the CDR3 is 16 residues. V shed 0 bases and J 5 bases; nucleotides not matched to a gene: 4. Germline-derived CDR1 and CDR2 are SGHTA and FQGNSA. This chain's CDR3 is CASSLASGGAKDTQYF. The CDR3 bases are TGTGCCAGCAGCTTAGCTAGCGGGGGGGCCAAAGATACGCAGTATTTT.

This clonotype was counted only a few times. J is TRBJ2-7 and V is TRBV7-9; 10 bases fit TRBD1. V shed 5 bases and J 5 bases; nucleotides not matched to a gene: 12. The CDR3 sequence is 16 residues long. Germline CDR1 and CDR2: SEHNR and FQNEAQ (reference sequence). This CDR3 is CASSREPGQGSHEQYF. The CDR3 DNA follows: TGTGCCAGCAGCCGAGAACCGGGACAGGGGTCTCACGAGCAGTACTTC.

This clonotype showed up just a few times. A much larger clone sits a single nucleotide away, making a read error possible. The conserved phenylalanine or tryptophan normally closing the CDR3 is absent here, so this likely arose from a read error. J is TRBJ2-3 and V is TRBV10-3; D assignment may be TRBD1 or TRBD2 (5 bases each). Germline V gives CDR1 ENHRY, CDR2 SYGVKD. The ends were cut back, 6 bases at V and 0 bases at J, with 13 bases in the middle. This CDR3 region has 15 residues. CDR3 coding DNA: TGTGCCATCAGGGGGGACGGACTTAGCACAGATACGCAGTATGTT. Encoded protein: CAIRGDGLSTDTQYV.

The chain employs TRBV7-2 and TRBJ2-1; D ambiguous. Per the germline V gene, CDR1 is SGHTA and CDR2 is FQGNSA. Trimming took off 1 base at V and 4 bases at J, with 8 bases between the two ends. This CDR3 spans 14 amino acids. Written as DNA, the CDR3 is TGTGCCAGCAGCTTAGGAGGTGTTTACAATGAGCAGTTCTTC. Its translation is CASSLGGVYNEQFF.

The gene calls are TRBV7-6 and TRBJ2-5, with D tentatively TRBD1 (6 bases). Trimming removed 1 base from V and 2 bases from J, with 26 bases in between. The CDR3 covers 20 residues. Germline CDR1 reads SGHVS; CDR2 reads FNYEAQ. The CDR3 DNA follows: TGTGCCAGCAGCTTAGACCTCATCCACTGGGCTAGCAGGGGTCAAGAGACCCAGTACTTC. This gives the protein CASSLDLIHWASRGQETQYF.